This TCR beta chain derives from a study of CD8+ T cells in alopecia areata. As for the study in general: Treated patients were given 5 to 10 mg oral tofacitinib twice daily.

As to this clone: Its antigen is not identified.

Extraction of RNA preceded its reverse transcription into cDNA, which served as the sequencing template. Generated by immunoSEQ multiplex PCR, the TCRdb table keeps only in-frame clones and is missing some. The repertoire holds approximately 140,000 clones, with 75% to 90% as singletons. Notes on the study in general: Mice gave a clearer picture of TCR sharing than patients did, possibly for HLA-related reasons.

The receptor was derived from a human donor with alopecia areata. The sample was CD8+ T cells sorted from blood, taken at week 0.

CDR3 sequence: CASSFSLLGNTEAFF. CDR3 in DNA: TGTGCCAGCAGCTTTTCTCTTCTTGGGAACACTGAAGCTTTCTTT. The V call is TRBV5-6, the J call TRBJ1-1; D gene ambiguous. The V end was cut by 2 bases, the J end by 1 base, with 12 bases between. The length of the CDR3 is 15 residues. In germline, CDR1 is SGHDT, CDR2 YYEEEE.